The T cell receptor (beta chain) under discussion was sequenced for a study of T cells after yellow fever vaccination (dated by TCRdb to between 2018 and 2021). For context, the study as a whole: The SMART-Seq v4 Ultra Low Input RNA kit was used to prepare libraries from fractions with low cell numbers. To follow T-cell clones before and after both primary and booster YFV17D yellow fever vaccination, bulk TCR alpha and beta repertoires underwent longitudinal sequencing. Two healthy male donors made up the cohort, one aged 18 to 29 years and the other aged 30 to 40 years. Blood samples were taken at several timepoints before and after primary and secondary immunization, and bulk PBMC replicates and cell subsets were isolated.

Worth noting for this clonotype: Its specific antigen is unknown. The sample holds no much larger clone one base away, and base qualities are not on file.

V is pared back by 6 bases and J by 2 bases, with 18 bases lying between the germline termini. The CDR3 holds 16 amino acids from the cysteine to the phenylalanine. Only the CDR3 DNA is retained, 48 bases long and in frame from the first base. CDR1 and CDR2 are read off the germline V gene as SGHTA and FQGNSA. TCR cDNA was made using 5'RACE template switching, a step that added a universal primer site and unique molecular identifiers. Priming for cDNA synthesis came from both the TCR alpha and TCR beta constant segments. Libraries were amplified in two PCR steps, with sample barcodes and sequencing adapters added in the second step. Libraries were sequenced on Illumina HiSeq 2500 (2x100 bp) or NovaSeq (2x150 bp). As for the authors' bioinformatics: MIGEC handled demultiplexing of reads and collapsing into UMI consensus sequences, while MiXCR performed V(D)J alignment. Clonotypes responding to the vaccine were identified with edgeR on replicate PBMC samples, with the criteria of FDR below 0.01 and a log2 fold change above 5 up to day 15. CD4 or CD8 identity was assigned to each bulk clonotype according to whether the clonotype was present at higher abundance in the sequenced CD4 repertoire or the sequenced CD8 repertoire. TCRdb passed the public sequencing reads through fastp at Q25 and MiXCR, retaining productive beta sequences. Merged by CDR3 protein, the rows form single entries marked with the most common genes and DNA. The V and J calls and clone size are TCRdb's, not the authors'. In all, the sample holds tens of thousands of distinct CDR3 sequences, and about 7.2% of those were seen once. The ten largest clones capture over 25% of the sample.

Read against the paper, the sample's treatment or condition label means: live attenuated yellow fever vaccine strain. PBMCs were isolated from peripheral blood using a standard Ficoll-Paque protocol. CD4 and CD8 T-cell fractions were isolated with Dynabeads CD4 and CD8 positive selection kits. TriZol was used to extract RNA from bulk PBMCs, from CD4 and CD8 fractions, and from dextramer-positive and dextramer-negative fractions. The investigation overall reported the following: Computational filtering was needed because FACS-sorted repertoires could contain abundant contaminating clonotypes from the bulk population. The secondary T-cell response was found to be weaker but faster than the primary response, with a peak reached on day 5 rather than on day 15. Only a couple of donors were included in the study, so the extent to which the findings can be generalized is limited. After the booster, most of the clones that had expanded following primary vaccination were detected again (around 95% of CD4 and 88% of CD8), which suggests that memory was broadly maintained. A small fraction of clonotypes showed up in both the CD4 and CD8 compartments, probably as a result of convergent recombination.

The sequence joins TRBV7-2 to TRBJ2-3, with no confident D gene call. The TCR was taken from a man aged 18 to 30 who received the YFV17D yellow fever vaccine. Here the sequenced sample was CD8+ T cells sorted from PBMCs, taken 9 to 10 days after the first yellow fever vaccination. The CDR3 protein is CASSPEGSLPTDTQYF. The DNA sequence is TGTGCCAGCAGTCCAGAAGGTAGCCTTCCCACAGATACGCAGTATTTT. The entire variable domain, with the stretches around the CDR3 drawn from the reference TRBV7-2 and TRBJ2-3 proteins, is GAGVSQSPSNKVTEKGKDVELRCDPISGHTALYWYRQSLGQGLEFLIYFQGNSAPDKSGLPSDRFSAERTGGSVSTLTIQRTQQEDSAVYLCASSPEGSLPTDTQYFGPGTRLTVL.